This record looks at one T cell receptor beta chain sequence and its context. Its antigen is unidentified. This record comes from a study of CD8 T cells in ankylosing spondylitis. Overall study findings and caveats: A motif in TCR beta, a set of eight or nine highly homologous variants, appeared characteristic of ankylosing spondylitis blood. Disease-linked clones were reportedly significantly enriched in matched ankylosing spondylitis synovial fluid.

The TCR beta libraries were generated through quantitative 5'-RACE incorporating molecular barcodes. TCRdb independently ran MiXCR on the 5' RACE reads; one entry per CDR3 protein. The top ten clones hold about 14% of a sample with 350,000 or so distinct CDR3 sequences, 8% of them seen once. V was shortened by 3 bases and J by 4 bases, with 7 bases between the two germline ends. Germline V lookup: CDR1 DFQATT, CDR2 SNEGSKA (reference sequence). The CDR3 has 11 residues. The chain joins TRBV20-1 to TRBJ2-7; no clear D gene. The TCR originated in a male donor with ankylosing spondylitis. The sequencing sample was made of blood, either unsorted or a sorted T cell fraction (not recorded which). The CDR3 bases are TGCAGTGCTAGGAATCAATACGAGCAGTACTTC. Protein product: CSARNQYEQYF.